The present TCR beta chain was sequenced within a study of CD8+ T cells in alopecia areata. Study in general: Recipient mice, approximately 7-10-week-old female C3H/HeJ animals, received skin from approximately 6-13-month-old C3H/HeJ graft donors with spontaneous alopecia.

The CDR3 runs to 16 residues. V lost 1 base, J lost 3 bases, and 3 bases stayed unmatched. In germline, CDR1 is NNHDY, CDR2 SYVADS. In the case of this clone: The listed genes are named as in mouse. The read ends 4 residues shy of where the CDR3 ends; the end is completed using the germline J gene.

The authors extracted RNA and reverse transcribed it into cDNA as the sequencing template. The repertoire was sequenced with immunoSEQ multiplex PCR; TCRdb's copy has only in-frame clones and lacks some. Recorded here are around 110,000 clones, none singletons. The sample was lesional skin. J is TRBJ2-1 and V is TRBV13-3, with 11 bases matching TRBD2. This TCR came from a C3H/HeJ mouse with alopecia areata. The MHC haplotype recorded for the strain is H2-k. CDR3 DNA (partial): TGTGCCAGCAGTGATACACTGGGGGGGCGCTATGCT. Translation: CASSDTLGGRYA. In full, the CDR3 is CASSDTLGGRYAEQFF.